The clone carrying this T cell receptor (beta chain) appeared a single time. Patients of the Seattle cohort, enrolled during active infection, were followed longitudinally. These data are taken from a study of blood T cell repertoires in COVID-19. Study information: The origin of the acute and convalescent COVID-19 samples was the United States, Italy and Spain. From T cells, B-cell-depleted T cells, or PBMCs came the material, which was cDNA or gDNA.

This CDR3 has 19 amino acids. Trimming removed 6 bases from V and 0 bases from J, with 24 bases in between. CDR1 and CDR2 (germline): MNHEY, SMNVEV (reference sequence). As processed by the authors: Cell counts per sample came from amplifying reference gene primers. The method was immunoSEQ multiplex PCR; TCRdb's version includes in-frame clones alone and lacks a portion of them. The DNA gave D and trimming, while V, J and clone size come from that table. The data hold some 300,000 clones, with 70% to 90% observed a single time. This TCR was recovered from a woman aged 45 to 65 with COVID-19, enrolled during active disease. Material: peripheral blood. V and J are TRBV27 and TRBJ1-5; possible D gene TRBD1, 5 bases. The CDR3 reads CASRMLGGTSMSSNQPQHF. The CDR3 nucleotides read TGTGCCAGCAGGATGCTCGGGGGGACTAGCATGAGTAGCAATCAGCCCCAGCATTTT.